One and the same sample provided the 2 T cell receptor beta chains below, sequenced in a study of control samples from healthy donors and cancer patients. Produced via immunoSEQ multiplex PCR; TCRdb's table is partial and in-frame only. This sample has about 120,000 clones, with approximately 92% found just once. Sequenced: blood. Receptor source: a man between 35 and 55 years old in good health.

The CDR3 DNA sequence: TGTGCCAGCACTCGGACAGGGGCGGTCAATGAGCAGTTCTTC. Translated: CASTRTGAVNEQFF. This sequence joins TRBV6-5 and TRBJ2-1; 9 bases are a match to TRBD1. CDR3 length: 14 residues. V shed 7 bases and J 6 bases; nucleotides not matched to a gene: 7. Germline-derived CDR1 and CDR2 are MNHEY and SVGAGI.

With regard to this clone: At one boundary the junction diverges from the germline segment, which might be a read error. This chain links TRBV5-4 with TRBJ1-6; TRBD1 aligns across 8 bases. Germline CDR1 and CDR2: SGHNT and YYREEE (reference sequence). CDR3 length: 16 residues. CDR3 nucleotides: TGTGCCAGCAGCCCCCGGGACAGGCGGGGCCGGGTTCCCCTCAACTTT. It yields the protein CASSPRDRRGRVPLNF.